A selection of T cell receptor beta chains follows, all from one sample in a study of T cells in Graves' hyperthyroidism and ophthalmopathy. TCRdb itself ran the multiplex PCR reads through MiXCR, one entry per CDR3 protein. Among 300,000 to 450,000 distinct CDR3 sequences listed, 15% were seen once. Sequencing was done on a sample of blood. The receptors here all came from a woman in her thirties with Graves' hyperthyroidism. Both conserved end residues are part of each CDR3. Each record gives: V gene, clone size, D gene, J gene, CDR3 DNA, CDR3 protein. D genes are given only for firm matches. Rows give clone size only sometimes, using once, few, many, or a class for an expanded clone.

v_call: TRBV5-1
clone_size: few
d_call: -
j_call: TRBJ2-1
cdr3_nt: TGCGCCAGCAGCGACTATAACTCCTACAATGAGCAGTTCTTC
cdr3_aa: CASSDYNSYNEQFF

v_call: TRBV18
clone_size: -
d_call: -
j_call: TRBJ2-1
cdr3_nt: TGTGCCAGCTCACCTAGGATAGCTCTCAATGAGCGGTTCTTC
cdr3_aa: CASSPRIALNERFF

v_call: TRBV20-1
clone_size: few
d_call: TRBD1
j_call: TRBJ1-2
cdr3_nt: TGCAGTGCTAGAGATCCTCGGACAGGATATGGCTACACCTTC
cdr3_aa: CSARDPRTGYGYTF

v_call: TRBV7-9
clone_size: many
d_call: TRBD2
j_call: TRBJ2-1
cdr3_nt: TGTGCCAGCAGCTTAGCTAGCGGGAAGTTCTCCTACAATGAGCAGTTCTTC
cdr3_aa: CASSLASGKFSYNEQFF

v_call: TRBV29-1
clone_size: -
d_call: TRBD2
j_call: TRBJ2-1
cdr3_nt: TGTGGCGGGAGTTCTTTATATGAGCAGTTCTTC
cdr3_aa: CGGSSLYEQFF

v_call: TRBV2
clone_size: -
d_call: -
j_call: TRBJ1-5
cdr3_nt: TGTGCCAGCAGTGAACGTGGTTTAGGGCAGCCCCAGCATTTT
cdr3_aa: CASSERGLGQPQHF

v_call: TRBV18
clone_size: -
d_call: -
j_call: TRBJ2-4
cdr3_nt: TGTGCCAGCTCACCTGAGGGACTAGCCAAAAACATTCAGTACTTC
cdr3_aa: CASSPEGLAKNIQYF

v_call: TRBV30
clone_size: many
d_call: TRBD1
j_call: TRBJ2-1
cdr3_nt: TGTGCCTGGACCAGAGGGGGCACGAACAATGAGCAGTTCTTC
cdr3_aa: CAWTRGGTNNEQFF

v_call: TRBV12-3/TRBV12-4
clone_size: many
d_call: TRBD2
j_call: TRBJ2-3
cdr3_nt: TGTGCCAGCAGAATTAAAGCGGGAGGGGGAACAGATACGCAGTATTTT
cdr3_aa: CASRIKAGGGTDTQYF

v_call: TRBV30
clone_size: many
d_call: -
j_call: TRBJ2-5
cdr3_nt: TGTGCCTGGAGTGTAGGGGGAGGGTTTTTACTCGAGACCCAGTACTTC
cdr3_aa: CAWSVGGGFLLETQYF

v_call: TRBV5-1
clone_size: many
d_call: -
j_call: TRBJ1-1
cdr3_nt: TGCGCCAGCAGCTTGGAACCGAACACTGAAGCTTTCTTT
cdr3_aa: CASSLEPNTEAFF

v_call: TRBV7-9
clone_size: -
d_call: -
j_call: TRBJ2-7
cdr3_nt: TGTGCCAGCAGCCTTGGGACGATGAAGTACTTC
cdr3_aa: CASSLGTMKYF

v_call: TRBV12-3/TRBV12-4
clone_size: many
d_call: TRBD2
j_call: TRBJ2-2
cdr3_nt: TGTGCCAGCAGGGATCCTAGCGGGCGTAACACCGGGGAGCTGTTTTTT
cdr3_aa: CASRDPSGRNTGELFF

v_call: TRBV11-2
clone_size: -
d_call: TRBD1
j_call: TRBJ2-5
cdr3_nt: TGTGCCAGCAGCGCAACAGGGGACGGACAAGAGACCCAGTACTTC
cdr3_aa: CASSATGDGQETQYF

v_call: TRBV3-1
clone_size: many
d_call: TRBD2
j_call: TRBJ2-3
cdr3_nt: TGTGCCAGCAGCCCCGGGACTAGCGGGAGGGATACGCAGTATTTT
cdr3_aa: CASSPGTSGRDTQYF

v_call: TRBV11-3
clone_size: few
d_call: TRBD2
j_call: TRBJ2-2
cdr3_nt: TGTGCCAGCAGCCCCATGGCGGGAGGACCCACCGGGGAGCTGTTTTTT
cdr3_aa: CASSPMAGGPTGELFF

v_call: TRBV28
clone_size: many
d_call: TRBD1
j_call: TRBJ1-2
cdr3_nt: TGTGCCAGCAGAGAGGGGGGGACAGGGACGGGCGGCTACACCTTC
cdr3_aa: CASREGGTGTGGYTF

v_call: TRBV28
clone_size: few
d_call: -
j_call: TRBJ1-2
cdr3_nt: TGTGCCAGCAAGTACGGGACGGCTTATGGCTACACCTTC
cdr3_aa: CASKYGTAYGYTF

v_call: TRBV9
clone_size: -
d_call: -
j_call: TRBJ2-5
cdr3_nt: TGTGCCAGCAGCGTGGATCAGGGAGAGACCCAGTACTTC
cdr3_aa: CASSVDQGETQYF

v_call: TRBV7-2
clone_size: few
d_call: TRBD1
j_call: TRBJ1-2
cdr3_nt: TGTGCCAGCAGCTTAATGGACAGGGCTGGCTACACCTTC
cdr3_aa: CASSLMDRAGYTF

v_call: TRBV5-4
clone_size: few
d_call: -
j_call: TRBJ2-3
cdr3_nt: TGTGCCAGCAGCTCACCGGACCACCATGGGGTAGATACGCAGTATTTT
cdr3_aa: CASSSPDHHGVDTQYF